Below are 21 T cell receptor beta chains sequenced from a single sample in a study of T cells in Graves' hyperthyroidism and ophthalmopathy. Amplification targeted TCR beta CDR3 regions from RNA transcripts. HTBI primers were the set used in a first-round RT-PCR of the TCR CDR3. One entry per CDR3 protein results from TCRdb running MiXCR on the multiplex PCR reads. The table has fewer than 700,000 distinct CDR3 sequences, 15% to 20% seen once. Sequencing was done on a sample of blood. The receptors stem from a woman between 25 and 40 years old with Graves' hyperthyroidism.

This clonotype was recorded many times. The chain couples TRBV28 to TRBJ1-4; D gene ambiguous. Germline CDR1 reads MDHEN; CDR2 reads SYDVKM. The CDR3 extends over 17 amino acids. The V gene lost 8 bases and the J gene lost 0 bases, with 19 bases spanning the gap. The CDR3 nucleotides read TGTGCCAGCTCGTCGACCTCAACCCCCGCAACTAATGAAAAACTGTTTTTT. This gives the protein CASSSTSTPATNEKLFF.

This clonotype was picked up many times. V usage is TRBV7-8 and J usage is TRBJ2-1; 15 bases map to TRBD2. This CDR3 is 18 amino acids long. Trimming removed 2 bases from V and 6 bases from J; junction bases left unmatched: 8. Germline CDR1 SGHVS, CDR2 FQNEAQ. CDR3 sequence: CASSLPRTSGRAGNEQFF. The CDR3 coding sequence is TGTGCCAGCAGCTTACCCAGGACTAGCGGGAGGGCGGGCAATGAGCAGTTCTTC. The full variable domain, rest sourced from reference TRBV7-8 and TRBJ2-1, is GAGVSQSPRYKVAKRGQDVALRCDPISGHVSLFWYQQALGQGPEFLTYFQNEAQLDKSGLPSDRFFAERPEGSVSTLKIQRTQQEDSAVYLCASSLPRTSGRAGNEQFFGPGTRLTVL.

This clonotype was found many times. The V gene is TRBV7-3, the J gene TRBJ2-3, with D possibly TRBD1 on 6 matching bases. Germline CDR1 reads SGHTA; CDR2 reads FQGTGA. The CDR3 has 15 amino acids. V lost 5 bases and J 0 bases, leaving 12 bases between the germline ends. CDR3 loop: CASSQTGSSTDTQYF. The CDR3 region has the DNA TGTGCCAGCAGCCAAACAGGGTCTAGCACAGATACGCAGTATTTT.

This clonotype was detected a few times. The V gene is TRBV24-1, the J gene TRBJ2-5; no clear D. V was shortened by 0 bases and J by 3 bases, with 10 bases between the two germline ends. This CDR3 is 15 amino acids long. Germline lookup yields CDR1 KGHDR and CDR2 SFDVKD. In nucleotides, the CDR3 is TGTGCCACCAGTGATTTGGATCAGGCCAAAGAGACCCAGTACTTC. The encoded protein is CATSDLDQAKETQYF.

This clonotype has a handful of counts. The V call is TRBV18, the J call TRBJ1-3, with unresolved D. The germline V and J ends were trimmed by 3 bases and 2 bases, with 11 bases remaining between them. This CDR3 is 15 amino acids long. Germline assignment: CDR1 KGHSH and CDR2 LQKENI. The CDR3 DNA reads TGTGCCAGCTCACCCCCCCGCGGGACTGGAAACACCATATATTTT. Amino acids: CASSPPRGTGNTIYF.

This clonotype appeared many times. The rearrangement uses TRBV28 and TRBJ2-3; 12 nucleotides agree with TRBD1. From germline, CDR1 is MDHEN and CDR2 SYDVKM. The CDR3 has 15 amino acids. V lost 3 bases and J lost 2; bases outside the gene matches: 0. For the CDR3, the DNA is TGTGCCAGCAGTTTGGGACAGGGGGCCACAGATACGCAGTATTTT. Its translation is CASSLGQGATDTQYF.

This clonotype has only a few counts. The J gene is TRBJ1-1, the V gene TRBV7-6, with D possibly being TRBD1 (5 bases). The CDR3 is 15 residues long. The ends were cut back, 1 base at V and 1 base at J, with 10 bases in the middle. Germline V gene data show CDR1 as SGHVS and CDR2 as FNYEAQ. CDR3 bases: TGTGCCAGCAGCTTAGTCGGGCAGGGGAACACTGAAGCTTTCTTT. Residues: CASSLVGQGNTEAFF.

This clonotype occurred a few times. The chain is built from TRBV19 and TRBJ2-7; D is possibly TRBD2 (5 bases). V was shortened by 3 bases and J by 2 bases, with 5 bases between the two germline ends. This CDR3 has 12 amino acids. Germline assignment: CDR1 LNHDA and CDR2 SQIVND (reference sequence). CDR3 nucleotide sequence: TGTGCCAGTAGTATCGGGGCCTACGAGCAGTACTTC. It is translated as CASSIGAYEQYF.

In its sample, this clonotype was seen many times. The rearrangement joins TRBV27 to TRBJ2-4; D could derive from TRBD1 or TRBD2 (5 bases each). The CDR3 is made up of 15 amino acids. Germline values: CDR1 MNHEY, CDR2 SMNVEV (reference sequence). V was trimmed by 0 bases and J by 0 bases, leaving 6 bases between them. CDR3 DNA sequence: TGTGCCAGCAGTTTATCGGGGGTAGCCAAAAACATTCAGTACTTC. Residues: CASSLSGVAKNIQYF.

This clonotype was seen ten or more times. The genes are TRBV27 and TRBJ2-7; 7 bases are shared with TRBD1. V lost 0 bases to trimming and J lost 6 bases; unmatched junction nucleotides: 8. Germline loops: CDR1 MNHEY, CDR2 SMNVEV (reference sequence). The CDR3 loop spans 15 amino acids. The CDR3 region is CASSLSGQQGTEQYF. CDR3 nucleotides: TGTGCCAGCAGTTTATCGGGCCAACAGGGGACCGAGCAGTACTTC.

The chain employs TRBV9 and TRBJ2-1; 7 positions agree with TRBD2. CDR1 is SGDLS and CDR2 is YYNGEE in the germline V gene. The CDR3 consists of 16 residues. V trimming: 0 bases; J trimming: 5 bases; junction bases outside the gene matches: 8. The CDR3 spells CASSVVAERGHNEQFF. The CDR3 region has the DNA TGTGCCAGCAGCGTAGTGGCGGAGCGGGGACACAATGAGCAGTTCTTC.

This clonotype was seen many times. The V and J genes are TRBV27 and TRBJ1-2, with 7 bases lining up with TRBD1. Trimming cost V 7 bases and J 4 bases; bases outside gene matches: 18. CDR1 MNHEY and CDR2 SMNVEV come from the germline V gene (reference sequence). This CDR3 has 17 residues. The CDR3 reads CASIVPTGILRGYGYTF. The CDR3, as DNA: TGTGCCAGCATAGTCCCGACAGGGATCCTGAGGGGCTATGGCTACACCTTC.

This clonotype was found many times. The chain joins TRBV10-3 to TRBJ2-6; no clear D. Germline V gives CDR1 ENHRY, CDR2 SYGVKD. V lost 10 bases, J lost 0 bases, and 7 bases lay in between. The CDR3 consists of 13 residues. DNA of the CDR3: TGTGCCACCCATCACTCTGGGGCCAACGTCCTGACTTTC. Its translation is CATHHSGANVLTF.

The V and J genes are TRBV20-1 and TRBJ1-5, with no clear D. Trimming cost V 5 bases and J 3 bases, with 23 bases left between them. This CDR3 is built from 17 residues. Germline lookup yields CDR1 DFQATT and CDR2 SNEGSKA (reference sequence). CDR3 protein: CSAWLGSKNRLNQPQHF. The CDR3, as DNA: TGCAGTGCTTGGTTGGGCAGCAAGAATAGACTCAATCAGCCCCAGCATTTT.

The chain is built from TRBV6-2 or TRBV6-3 and TRBJ2-5; 7 bases agree with TRBD1. Germline V lookup: CDR1 MNHEY, CDR2 SVGEGT. The ends lost 10 bases at V and 3 bases at J; junction bases unmatched: 11. The CDR3 spans 14 residues. As DNA, the CDR3 is TGTGCCACCTACGACAGGGTGGGTAAAGAGACCCAGTACTTC. Its protein product is CATYDRVGKETQYF.

Ten or more counts support this clonotype. The chain is built from TRBV20-1 and TRBJ2-5; 7 bases are shared with TRBD1. The junction had 3 bases not matched to a gene; V was cut back by 2 bases and J by 0 bases. Looked up from germline, CDR1 is DFQATT and CDR2 is SNEGSKA (reference sequence). This CDR3 is built from 14 residues. The CDR3: CSARPGQNQETQYF. The CDR3 region has the DNA TGCAGTGCTAGACCGGGACAGAACCAAGAGACCCAGTACTTC.

This clonotype was seen more than once but under ten times. This chain links TRBV7-9 with TRBJ2-1; 13 bases are a match to TRBD2. CDR1 is SEHNR, CDR2 FQNEAQ, per germline (reference sequence). This CDR3 is built from 19 residues. V was pared by 1 base and J by 1 base, with 7 bases of the junction left unmatched. The CDR3 DNA follows: TGTGCCAGCAGCTTAGATTTAGGGACTAGCGGGAAATCCTACAATGAGCAGTTCTTC. Residues: CASSLDLGTSGKSYNEQFF.

The chain uses TRBV11-2 and TRBJ2-1; D remains unclear. There are 13 residues in the CDR3. V was cut by 5 bases and J by 9 bases, with 14 bases left in between. CDR1 and CDR2 from the germline V gene are SGHAT and FQNNGV. CDR3 region: CASSHGWGGEQFF. The CDR3 DNA sequence: TGTGCCAGCAGCCACGGATGGGGTGGTGAGCAGTTCTTC. Based on the CDR3 plus reference TRBV11-2 and TRBJ2-1, the full variable domain is EAGVAQSPRYKIIEKRQSVAFWCNPISGHATLYWYQQILGQGPKLLIQFQNNGVVDDSQLPKDRFSAERLKGVDSTLKIQPAKLEDSAVYLCASSHGWGGEQFFGPGTRLTVL.

V and J are TRBV10-3 and TRBJ1-1, with a tentative D call TRBD1 (5 bases). The CDR3 consists of 16 residues. Trimming took 2 bases from V and 1 from J, leaving 14 bases between them. Germline CDR1 is ENHRY and CDR2 is SYGVKD. CDR3 protein: CAISEPGTYENTEAFF. CDR3 coding DNA: TGTGCCATCAGTGAGCCTGGGACGTACGAGAACACTGAAGCTTTCTTT.

The chain employs TRBV18 and TRBJ2-2, with 8 bases that match TRBD1. This CDR3 is 16 amino acids long. Germline V gene sequence: CDR1 KGHSH, CDR2 LQKENI. The J segment lost 5 bases and the V segment lost 2 bases, leaving 7 bases of the junction unmatched. The CDR3, as DNA: TGTGCCAGCTCACCAGGAGGCAGGGGGCTTACCGGGGAGCTGTTTTTT. Translated: CASSPGGRGLTGELFF.

This clonotype was recorded many times. The V call is TRBV12-3 or TRBV12-4, the J call TRBJ2-5, with 13 bases aligning to TRBD2. The CDR3 sequence is 15 residues long. Losses at the gene ends were 5 bases for V and 4 bases for J; bases not matched to a gene: 4. CDR3 DNA sequence: TGTGCCAGCAGTCTAGGACTAGCGGGAGTAGAGACCCAGTACTTC. This sequence encodes CASSLGLAGVETQYF.